Below, 21 T cell receptor beta chains from the same sample are listed, as sequenced in a study of early T cells in non-severe SARS-CoV-2 infection. TCRdb called the 5' RACE reads again in MiXCR, with one record for every CDR3 protein. The sample records 55,000 to 75,000 distinct CDR3 sequences, almost 9.5% being singletons. The sample was whole blood. These receptors were taken from an adult who was a healthcare worker with PCR-confirmed SARS-CoV-2 infection or an uninfected control (not recorded which).

The chain has TRBV6-2 or TRBV6-3 and TRBJ2-1; possibly TRBD2 for D (7 bases). Trimming removed 5 bases from V and 4 bases from J, with 15 bases in between. The CDR3 length is 15 residues. CDR1 and CDR2 from the germline V gene are MNHEY and SVGEGT. CDR3 nucleotides: TGTGCCAGCAGTAGGGGGGACTACCCTTACAATGAGCAGTTCTTC. Translation: CASSRGDYPYNEQFF.

This clonotype was counted only a few times. This sequence joins TRBV5-1 and TRBJ2-1; 9 nucleotides agree with TRBD1. The ends lost 3 bases at V and 0 bases at J; junction bases unmatched: 16. Germline-derived CDR1 and CDR2 are SGHRS and YFSETQ. This CDR3 is 20 amino acids long. CDR3 sequence reads: CASSWTFGTGSFTSYNEQFF. DNA of the CDR3: TGCGCCAGCAGCTGGACCTTTGGGACAGGGTCCTTCACCTCCTACAATGAGCAGTTCTTC.

This clonotype has more than one count but fewer than ten. The chain links TRBV2 to TRBJ1-3, with D possibly TRBD1 on 6 matching bases. This CDR3 contains 16 residues. V shed 7 bases and J shed 0 bases, with 16 bases lying between them. Germline values: CDR1 SNHLY, CDR2 FYNNEI. CDR3 coding DNA: TGTGCCAGCACCGACGGGGGGCCCCTCTCTGGAAACACCATATATTTT. It is translated as CASTDGGPLSGNTIYF.

This clonotype was detected only a few times. The rearrangement joins TRBV10-2 to TRBJ1-2, with no clear D. Germline V gene data show CDR1 as WSHSY and CDR2 as SAAADI. The ends were cut back, 3 bases at V and 2 bases at J, with 4 bases in the middle. The CDR3 is made up of 12 amino acids. CDR3 residues: CASSDRNYGYTF. The CDR3 bases are TGCGCCAGCAGTGACAGGAACTATGGCTACACCTTC.

In this sample, this clonotype turned up many times. The chain combines TRBV27 with TRBJ2-2, with D tentatively TRBD1 or TRBD2 (5 bases each). With 3 bases removed from V and 3 bases from J, the gap between germline ends came to 14 bases. The length of the CDR3 is 16 residues. Per the germline V gene, CDR1 is MNHEY and CDR2 is SMNVEV (reference sequence). CDR3 sequence: CASSFIRDGYTGELFF. CDR3 DNA: TGTGCCAGCAGTTTCATCAGGGACGGGTACACCGGGGAGCTGTTTTTT.

The chain is built from TRBV29-1 and TRBJ1-2; unclear D gene. From germline, CDR1 is SQVTM and CDR2 ANQGSEA. Trimming pared 6 bases from V and 8 bases from J, leaving 16 bases between. This CDR3 has 12 residues. The DNA for the CDR3 is TGCAGCGTGATATACGACCGAACCGGCTACACCTTC. It codes for CSVIYDRTGYTF. Filled out from reference TRBV29-1 and TRBJ1-2, the complete variable domain reads SAVISQKPSRDICQRGTSLTIQCQVDSQVTMMFWYRQQPGQSLTLIATANQGSEATYESGFVIDKFPISRPNLTFSTLTVSNMSPEDSSIYLCSVIYDRTGYTFGSGTRLTVV.

The sample holds many counts of this clonotype. The genes are TRBV7-3 and TRBJ1-1, with 8 bases fitting TRBD1. Germline CDR1 reads SGHTA; CDR2 reads FQGTGA. With V trimmed by 5 bases and J by 2 bases, 10 bases remained unmatched. This CDR3 is 16 amino acids long. The CDR3 spells CASSERWTGPNTEAFF. The CDR3 DNA reads TGTGCCAGCAGCGAAAGATGGACAGGGCCCAACACTGAAGCTTTCTTT. Filled out from reference TRBV7-3 and TRBJ1-1, the complete variable domain reads GAGVSQTPSNKVTEKGKYVELRCDPISGHTALYWYRQSLGQGPEFLIYFQGTGAADDSGLPNDRFFAVRPEGSVSTLKIQRTERGDSAVYLCASSERWTGPNTEAFFGQGTRLTVV.

The genes are TRBV5-1 and TRBJ2-1; 7 bases are shared with TRBD1. CDR3 length: 16 residues. Germline values: CDR1 SGHRS, CDR2 YFSETQ. V lost 1 base and J lost 1; bases outside the gene matches: 5. The CDR3 DNA follows: TGCGCCAGCAGCTTGAGGGGACAGCTATCCTACAATGAGCAGTTCTTC. This encodes CASSLRGQLSYNEQFF.

The chain uses TRBV4-2 and TRBJ1-1; no clear D. V was pared by 0 bases and J by 3 bases, with 11 bases between. The V gene's germline CDR1 is LGHNA and CDR2 YNFKEQ. CDR3 length equals 15 residues. This CDR3 is CASSQEADRYTEAFF. DNA of the CDR3: TGTGCCAGCAGCCAAGAGGCGGACCGATACACTGAAGCTTTCTTT.

Many counts were recorded for this clonotype. The genes are TRBV12-3 or TRBV12-4 and TRBJ2-3; TRBD1 matches 9 bases. CDR3 length equals 14 residues. Unmatched junction bases numbered 6, after V lost 6 bases and J lost 5 bases. CDR3 coding DNA: TGTGCCAGCAGACCGGGACAGGGACAAGATACGCAGTATTTT. It yields the protein CASRPGQGQDTQYF.

This clonotype was counted between two and nine times. The rearrangement uses TRBV20-1 and TRBJ1-2; D is possibly TRBD1 (6 bases). The CDR3 consists of 13 residues. Trimming stripped 4 bases from V and 2 bases from J, with 11 bases between. Looked up from germline, CDR1 is DFQATT and CDR2 is SNEGSKA (reference sequence). CDR3 DNA: TGCAGTGCTAACCGGGGGCCCAACTATGGCTACACCTTC. Protein product: CSANRGPNYGYTF.

The chain carries TRBV6-1 and TRBJ2-5; D not certain. Germline V CDR1 and CDR2: MNHNS, SASEGT. V was cut by 3 bases and J by 2 bases, with 10 bases left in between. This CDR3 is 14 amino acids long. In nucleotides, the CDR3 is TGTGCCAGCAGTGAGGCGTGGAATCAAGAGACCCAGTACTTC. Amino acid sequence: CASSEAWNQETQYF.

Many counts were recorded for this clonotype. The chain carries TRBV6-6 and TRBJ1-2, with a tentative D call TRBD1 (6 bases). Deletions cut 4 bases from V and 8 bases from J, with 20 bases between. The germline V gene has CDR1 MNHNY and CDR2 SVGAGI (reference sequence). The CDR3 has 15 amino acids. In nucleotides, the CDR3 is TGTGCCAGCAGTTTCCTACCACAGGGCGAAACGGGCTACACCTTC. It encodes CASSFLPQGETGYTF.

The chain has TRBV9 and TRBJ2-5; 9 bases are shared with TRBD1. The CDR3 contains 14 residues. Germline V gives CDR1 SGDLS, CDR2 YYNGEE. V shed 0 bases, J shed 5 bases, and the junction held 2 bases outside the gene matches. CDR3 protein: CASSVDRGLETQYF. CDR3 DNA: TGTGCCAGCAGCGTAGACAGGGGGCTTGAGACCCAGTACTTC.

This clonotype has only a few counts. V usage is TRBV10-3 and J usage is TRBJ1-1; D is unclear. The germline CDR1 and CDR2 sequences are ENHRY and SYGVKD. CDR3 length: 12 residues. V gave up 4 bases and J gave up 0 bases, with 3 bases separating them. The CDR3 loop reads CAISGMNTEAFF. The CDR3 DNA sequence: TGTGCCATCAGTGGGATGAACACTGAAGCTTTCTTT.

The gene calls are TRBV5-1 and TRBJ2-3, with TRBD1 matching 8 bases. V lost 3 bases and J lost 9; bases outside the gene matches: 9. CDR3 size: 14 residues. Germline CDR1 and CDR2: SGHRS and YFSETQ. The CDR3: CASSSGQADATQYF. The CDR3 region has the DNA TGCGCCAGCAGCTCGGGACAGGCCGACGCCACGCAGTATTTT.

This clonotype was counted at least ten times. The V and J genes are TRBV6-1 and TRBJ1-2; tentatively, D is TRBD1 (5 bases). Germline V CDR1 and CDR2: MNHNS, SASEGT. Trimming took 6 bases from V and 3 from J, leaving 14 bases between them. This CDR3 spans 14 amino acids. The CDR3 is CASSLTRRDYGYTF. The CDR3, as DNA: TGTGCCAGCAGCTTGACCCGCAGGGACTATGGCTACACCTTC.

This chain joins TRBV7-7 and TRBJ1-1; 7 nucleotides match TRBD1. The CDR3 sequence is 13 residues long. V lost 5 bases and J lost 5; bases outside the gene matches: 5. The germline gives CDR1 SSHAT, CDR2 FNYEAQ (reference sequence). CDR3 protein: CASSTGVGTEAFF. The CDR3 DNA sequence: TGTGCCAGCAGCACAGGGGTGGGAACTGAAGCTTTCTTT.

In its sample, this clonotype was seen many times. The CDR3 DNA reads TGCAGTGCAACCTATGGGAACTATGGCTACACCTTC. It translates to CSATYGNYGYTF. The J gene is TRBJ1-2, the V gene TRBV20-1; unclear D gene. CDR1 and CDR2 (germline): DFQATT, SNEGSKA (reference sequence). The CDR3 covers 12 residues. Deletions cut 6 bases from V and 2 bases from J, with 10 bases between.

This chain joins TRBV5-1 and TRBJ2-3; D not resolved. This CDR3 region has 11 residues. Germline V CDR1 and CDR2: SGHRS, YFSETQ. Between the trimmed V and J ends, which lost 6 bases and 5 bases, there was a span of 7 bases. The CDR3 loop is CASKNQDTQYF. CDR3 DNA sequence: TGCGCCAGCAAAAACCAAGATACGCAGTATTTT.

This clonotype occurred a few times. The chain uses TRBV29-1 and TRBJ2-5, with 9 bases fitting TRBD1. This CDR3 is 15 amino acids long. CDR1 and CDR2 (germline): SQVTM, ANQGSEA. After removal of 3 bases from V and 1 base from J, the junction contained 6 bases not matched to a gene. CDR3 bases: TGCAGCGTTGATGACCGGGACAGGGCCCAAGAGACCCAGTACTTC. This codes for CSVDDRDRAQETQYF.